These T cell receptor beta chains were read from a single sample in a study of tumor and adjacent non-tumor tissue in lung cancer. TCRdb used MiXCR to reprocess the multiplex PCR reads, holding one entry per CDR3 protein. This table holds roughly 44,000 distinct CDR3 sequences, roughly 60% found once. Sample: distant non-tumor lung tissue. The receptors stem from a woman aged 40 to 49 with non-small cell lung cancer. CDR3s include the opening cysteine and the closing phenylalanine or tryptophan. The D gene is left open where the match is weak. Part of the rows lack a size; the others show once, few, many or a class for expanded clones.

clone_size	v_call	j_call	d_call	cdr3_nt	cdr3_aa
-	TRBV5-6	TRBJ2-7	-	TGTACCAGCAGCTTGTGGCGGGCAGGGAGCGGCGAGCAGTACTTC	CTSSLWRAGSGEQYF
-	TRBV11-1	TRBJ2-7	-	TGTGCCAGCAGCTTATACCCTCGTGGCGAGCACTACTTC	CASSLYPRGEHYF
-	TRBV4-1	TRBJ2-3	-	TGCGCCAGCAGCCAAAAACTCGACACAGATACGCAGTGTTTT	CASSQKLDTDTQCF
many	TRBV6-7	TRBJ2-7	-	TGTGCCAGCAGTGCCGACCTTCGCTACGAGCAGTACTTC	CASSADLRYEQYF
once	TRBV10-3	TRBJ1-1	-	TGTGCCATCAGTGAGTCCCTCCGGGAGTCTCAAGCTTTCTTT	CAISESLRESQAFF
many	TRBV4-2	TRBJ1-3	-	TGTGCCAGCAGCCAAGCAACAAGGGGGTCCGGAAACACCATATATTTT	CASSQATRGSGNTIYF
-	TRBV11-3	TRBJ2-1	TRBD2	TGTGCCGGCAGCGATCCGGGACTAGCGGCCAACATTGGGCAGTTCTTC	CAGSDPGLAANIGQFF
-	TRBV11-3	TRBJ2-1	TRBD2	TGTGCCAGCAGCGATGGACTAGCGGCCAACAATGAGCAGTTCTTC	CASSDGLAANNEQFF
few	TRBV7-9	TRBJ2-2	-	TGTGCCAGCAGCTTAGGACAGGTTGCGAACACCGGGGAGCTGTTTTTT	CASSLGQVANTGELFF
few	TRBV2	TRBJ2-7	-	TGTGCCAGCAAGTGGCTAGCGTCGGACTCCTACGAGCAGTACTTC	CASKWLASDSYEQYF
-	TRBV6-6	TRBJ1-5	TRBD1	TGTGCCAGGAGTACGTCAGGGGGGAAACAGCCCCAGCATTTT	CARSTSGGKQPQHF
medium-sized	TRBV11-1	TRBJ2-2	-	TGTGCCAGCAGCCGGGACGGGTACACCGGGGAGCTGTTTTTT	CASSRDGYTGELFF
-	TRBV6-1	TRBJ2-5	-	TGTGCCAGCGCGGCAGAAGAGACCCAGTACTTC	CASAAEETQYF
-	TRBV20-1	TRBJ2-6	-	TGCAGTGCTTACCCGGGACACTCGAACTCTGGGGCCAACGTCCTGACTTTC	CSAYPGHSNSGANVLTF
-	TRBV11-2	TRBJ2-3	-	TGTGTCAGCAGGTTAGTTGGGAGTACAGATACGCAGTATTTT	CVSRLVGSTDTQYF
once	TRBV20-1	TRBJ2-5	-	TGCAGTGCCGCATCTAGCGTAGAGACCCAGTACTTC	CSAASSVETQYF
-	TRBV29-1	TRBJ1-2	TRBD1	TGCAGCGTTCCGGGACAGGGGGCGCTTGACTACACCTTC	CSVPGQGALDYTF
-	TRBV5-1	TRBJ2-2	-	TGCGCCAACAGCTTGGCCGTGGCGGGGACCGGCACCGGGGAGCTGTTTTTT	CANSLAVAGTGTGELFF
-	TRBV6-5	TRBJ2-5	-	TGTGCCAGCAGTGGGCGTGAGGGGCTGGTGGAGACCCAGTACTTC	CASSGREGLVETQYF
-	TRBV11-2	TRBJ2-7	-	TGTGGCGGCAGCTTAGTCTCAAACTTCTACGAGCAGTACTTC	CGGSLVSNFYEQYF
-	TRBV6-5	TRBJ1-4	-	TGTGCCAGCAGGGTGCAAGGGTCTAATGAAAAACTGTTTTTT	CASRVQGSNEKLFF
-	TRBV11-3	TRBJ2-1	-	TGTGCCAGCAGCTTAGAACGGTCTGGGCTTGTCTTC	CASSLERSGLVF
many	TRBV27	TRBJ2-5	TRBD2	TGTGCCAGCAGCGGGGGGGCGGTAAAGACCCAGTACTTC	CASSGGAVKTQYF
once	TRBV11-3	TRBJ2-5	-	TGTGCCAGCAGCTTGCCACGGCAAGAGATCCAGTACTTC	CASSLPRQEIQYF
-	TRBV11-2	TRBJ1-4	TRBD1	TGTGCCAGTAGCCCCGGGGGGGACAGGGGACCAACTAATGAAAAACTGTTTTTT	CASSPGGDRGPTNEKLFF
many	TRBV5-4	TRBJ2-3	-	TGTGCCAGCAGCCCCGGACAGAACACAGATACGCAGTATTTT	CASSPGQNTDTQYF
-	TRBV5-1	TRBJ1-2	TRBD1	TGCGCCAGCAGCATCGCGGCGGGACAGGGAGCCTATGGCTACACCTTC	CASSIAAGQGAYGYTF
-	TRBV29-1	TRBJ1-2	TRBD1	TGCGGCGTTGATGGGACAGGACCTGGGAACTATGGCTACACCTTC	CGVDGTGPGNYGYTF
-	TRBV30	TRBJ1-1	-	TGTGCCGTCCAGGCTAGAGTCTTAGCTTTCTTT	CAVQARVLAFF
-	TRBV30	TRBJ1-1	-	TGTGTCTGGAGTGAGTGCAGCCACACTGAAGCTTTCTTC	CVWSECSHTEAFF
-	TRBV11-2	TRBJ2-2	-	TGTGACAGCAGCAAGGTCCTAGCGCCCGGAGAGCTGTTTTTT	CDSSKVLAPGELFF
-	TRBV4-1	TRBJ1-5	-	TGCGCCAGCAGCCAAGATACAGTATCCTATCAGCCCCAGCATTTT	CASSQDTVSYQPQHF
many	TRBV20-1	TRBJ2-5	TRBD2	TGCAGTGCTAGAGAGAGGACTAGCGGGAGTGAGACCCAGTACTTC	CSARERTSGSETQYF
-	TRBV7-2	TRBJ2-7	TRBD2	TGTGCCAGCAGCTTAGGGCTAGCGGGGACCTACGAGCAGTACTTC	CASSLGLAGTYEQYF
-	TRBV4-2	TRBJ2-4	-	TGTGCCAGCAGCCCACCATGGACAGATGGCGGAGCCAAAATCATTCAGTACTTC	CASSPPWTDGGAKIIQYF
many	TRBV4-1	TRBJ1-6	TRBD1	TGCGCCAGCAGCCAAGTTGGGACAGGGGGGCCCCTCCACTTT	CASSQVGTGGPLHF
-	TRBV4-2	TRBJ2-1	TRBD2	TGTGCCAGCAGCCAAGATTACCGGACTAGTGAGACCTACAATGAGCAATTCTTC	CASSQDYRTSETYNEQFF
-	TRBV12-3/TRBV12-4	TRBJ2-2	-	TGTGCCAGCAGTAGACGGAGCACTGGGGAGCTCTTTTTT	CASSRRSTGELFF
few	TRBV7-3	TRBJ2-3	TRBD2	TGTGCCAGCAGCGCCGGACTAGTAACAGATACGCAGTATTTT	CASSAGLVTDTQYF
many	TRBV28	TRBJ2-7	-	TGTGCCAGCAGTTTTCAGGGTTTAGAGCAGTACTTC	CASSFQGLEQYF
many	TRBV20-1	TRBJ1-5	-	TGCAGTGCTAGAGAGGGTGCACTGCTGGCTGGGCCCCAGCATTTT	CSAREGALLAGPQHF
-	TRBV5-4	TRBJ2-2	-	TGTGCCAGCAGCTTTATTGGGGGGAACACCGGGGAGCTGTTTTTT	CASSFIGGNTGELFF
-	TRBV7-8	TRBJ1-2	-	TGTTCCAGTAGCTTAGCTTTGCAGGGATCCTATGTCTACACCTTC	CSSSLALQGSYVYTF